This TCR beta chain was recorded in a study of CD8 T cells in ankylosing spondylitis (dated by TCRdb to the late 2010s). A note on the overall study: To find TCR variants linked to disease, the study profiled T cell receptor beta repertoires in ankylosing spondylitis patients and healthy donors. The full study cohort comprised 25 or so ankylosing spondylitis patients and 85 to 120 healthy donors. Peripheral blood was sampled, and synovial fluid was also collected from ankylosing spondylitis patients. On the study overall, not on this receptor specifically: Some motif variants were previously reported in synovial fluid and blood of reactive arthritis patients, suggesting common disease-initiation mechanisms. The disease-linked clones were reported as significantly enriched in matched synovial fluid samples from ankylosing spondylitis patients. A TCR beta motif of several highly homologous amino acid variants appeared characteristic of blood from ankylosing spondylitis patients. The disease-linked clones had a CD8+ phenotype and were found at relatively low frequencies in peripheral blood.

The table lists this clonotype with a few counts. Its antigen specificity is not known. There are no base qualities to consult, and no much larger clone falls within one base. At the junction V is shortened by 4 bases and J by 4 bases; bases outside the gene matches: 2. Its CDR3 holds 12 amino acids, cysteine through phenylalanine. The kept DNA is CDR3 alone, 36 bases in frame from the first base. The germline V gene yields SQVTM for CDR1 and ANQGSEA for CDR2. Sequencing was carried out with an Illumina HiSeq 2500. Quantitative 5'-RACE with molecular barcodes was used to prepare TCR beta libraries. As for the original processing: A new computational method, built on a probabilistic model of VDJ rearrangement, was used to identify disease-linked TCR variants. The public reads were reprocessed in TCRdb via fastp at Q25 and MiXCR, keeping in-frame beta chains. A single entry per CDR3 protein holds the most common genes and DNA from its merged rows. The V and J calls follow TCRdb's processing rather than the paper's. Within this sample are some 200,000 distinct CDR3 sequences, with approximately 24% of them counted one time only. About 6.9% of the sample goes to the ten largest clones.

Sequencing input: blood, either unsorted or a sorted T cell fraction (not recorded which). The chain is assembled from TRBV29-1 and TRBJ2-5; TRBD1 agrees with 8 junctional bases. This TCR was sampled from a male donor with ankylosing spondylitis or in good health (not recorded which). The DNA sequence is TGCAGCGTTGCCAGGGGGCGAGAGACCCAGTACTTC. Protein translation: CSVARGRETQYF. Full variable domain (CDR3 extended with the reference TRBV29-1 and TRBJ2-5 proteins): SAVISQKPSRDICQRGTSLTIQCQVDSQVTMMFWYRQQPGQSLTLIATANQGSEATYESGFVIDKFPISRPNLTFSTLTVSNMSPEDSSIYLCSVARGRETQYFGPGTRLLVL.